This entry is about one T cell receptor beta chain. Sequencing was performed with immunoSEQ multiplex PCR; in TCRdb, only in-frame clones are kept and a portion is missing. This repertoire shows 45,000 or so clones, about 91% found once; its top ten account for roughly 3.9%. The data are from a study of PD-L1 blockade in urothelial cancer. Study details: The patients first took atezolizumab around 2014, receiving 1,200 mg intravenously every 3 weeks. Blood samples contained a median about 150,000 T cells.

Every patient provided from 1 to 8 samples, collected pretreatment and on-treatment. Sequencing used PBMCs, obtained around atezolizumab (anti-PD-L1) treatment. The clonotype comes from a man aged 80 or over with urothelial cancer.

Here the CDR3 reads CASRRTSGRYNEQFF. CDR3 DNA: TGTGCCAGCAGACGGACTAGCGGGAGATACAATGAGCAGTTCTTC. This rearrangement joins TRBV2 to TRBJ2-1; TRBD2 aligns across 13 bases. Trimming cost V 6 bases and J 4 bases; bases outside gene matches: 3. The CDR3 is 15 amino acids. Per germline, CDR1 SNHLY and CDR2 FYNNEI.